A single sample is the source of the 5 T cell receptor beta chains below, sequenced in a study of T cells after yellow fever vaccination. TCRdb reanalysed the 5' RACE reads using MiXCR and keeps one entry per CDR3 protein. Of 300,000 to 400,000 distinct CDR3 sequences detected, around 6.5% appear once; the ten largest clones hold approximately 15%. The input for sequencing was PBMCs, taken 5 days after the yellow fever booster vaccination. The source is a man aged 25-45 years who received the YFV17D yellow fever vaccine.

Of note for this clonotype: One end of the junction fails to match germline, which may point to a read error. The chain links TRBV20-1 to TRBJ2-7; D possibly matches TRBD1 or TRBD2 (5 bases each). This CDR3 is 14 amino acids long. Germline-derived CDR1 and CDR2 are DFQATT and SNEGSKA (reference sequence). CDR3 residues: CSARGWRYSDEQYF. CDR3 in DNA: TGCAGTGCGAGGGGCTGGCGTTACTCCGACGAGCAGTACTTC.

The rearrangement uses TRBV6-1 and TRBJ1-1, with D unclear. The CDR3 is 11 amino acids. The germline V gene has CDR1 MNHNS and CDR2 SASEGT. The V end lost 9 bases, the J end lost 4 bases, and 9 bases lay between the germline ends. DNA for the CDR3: TGTGCCAGTATAATGAGCACTGAAGCTTTCTTT. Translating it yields CASIMSTEAFF.

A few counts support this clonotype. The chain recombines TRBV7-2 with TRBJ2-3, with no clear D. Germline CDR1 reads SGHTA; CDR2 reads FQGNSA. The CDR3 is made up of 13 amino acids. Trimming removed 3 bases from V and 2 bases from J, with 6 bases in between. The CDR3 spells CASSLPTTDTQYF. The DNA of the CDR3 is TGTGCCAGCAGCTTGCCCACCACAGATACGCAGTATTTT. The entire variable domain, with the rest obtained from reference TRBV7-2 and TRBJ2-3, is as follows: GAGVSQSPSNKVTEKGKDVELRCDPISGHTALYWYRQSLGQGLEFLIYFQGNSAPDKSGLPSDRFSAERTGGSVSTLTIQRTQQEDSAVYLCASSLPTTDTQYFGPGTRLTVL.

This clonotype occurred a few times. Here the CDR3 DNA reads TGTGCCAGCAGCCGGGCCCTGAAATTATACGAGCAGTACTTC. This encodes CASSRALKLYEQYF. The chain is built from TRBV27 and TRBJ2-7; the D is unclear. With 6 bases removed from V and 4 bases from J, the gap between germline ends came to 16 bases. The CDR3 is 14 residues long. Per germline, CDR1 MNHEY and CDR2 SMNVEV (reference sequence).

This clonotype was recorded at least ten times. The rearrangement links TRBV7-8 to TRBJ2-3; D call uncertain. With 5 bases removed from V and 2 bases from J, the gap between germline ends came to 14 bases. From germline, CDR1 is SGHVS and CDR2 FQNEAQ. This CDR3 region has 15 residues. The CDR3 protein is CASSPRAPDTDTQYF. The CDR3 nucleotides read TGTGCCAGCAGCCCCAGAGCGCCCGACACAGATACGCAGTATTTT.